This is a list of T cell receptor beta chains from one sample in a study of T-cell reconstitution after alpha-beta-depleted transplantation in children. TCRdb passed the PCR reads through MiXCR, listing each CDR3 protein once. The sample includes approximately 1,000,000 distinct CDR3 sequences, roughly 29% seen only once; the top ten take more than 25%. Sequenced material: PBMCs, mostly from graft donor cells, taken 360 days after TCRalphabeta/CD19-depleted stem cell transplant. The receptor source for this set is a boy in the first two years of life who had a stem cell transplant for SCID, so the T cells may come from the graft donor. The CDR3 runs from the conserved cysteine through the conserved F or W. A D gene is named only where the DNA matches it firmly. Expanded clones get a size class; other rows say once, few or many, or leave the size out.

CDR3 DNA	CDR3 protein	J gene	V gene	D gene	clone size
TGCGCCAGCCGTGAAAATCCGGGAGCAGATACGCAGTATTTT	CASRENPGADTQYF	TRBJ2-3	TRBV5-1	-	-
TGTGCCAGCAGCTTAGTGGGCCCGGCCACAGATACGCAGTATTTT	CASSLVGPATDTQYF	TRBJ2-3	TRBV11-2	-	-
TGTGCCACCAGTGATCCTAGGTATACCTACAATGAGCAGTTCTTC	CATSDPRYTYNEQFF	TRBJ2-1	TRBV24-1	-	few
TGTGCCAGCAGCCCCAGGGGAGGAAGCTCCTACGAGCAGTACTTC	CASSPRGGSSYEQYF	TRBJ2-7	TRBV5-5	-	-
TGTGCCAGCAGCCGGGGCAGGGAATTTACAGATACGCAGTATTTT	CASSRGREFTDTQYF	TRBJ2-3	TRBV3-1	-	-
TGTGCCAGCAGGACAGTCACCTCCTACGAGCAGTACTTC	CASRTVTSYEQYF	TRBJ2-7	TRBV2	-	many
TGCGCCAGCAGCGCTCGAGACAGGGATAGAAACACCATATATTTT	CASSARDRDRNTIYF	TRBJ1-3	TRBV5-1	TRBD1	-
TGCGCCAGCAGGACTGTCAACACTGAAGCTTTCTTT	CASRTVNTEAFF	TRBJ1-1	TRBV5-1	-	-
TGCGCCAGCAGCACCCAACTAGTAGGCACAGATACGCAGTATTTT	CASSTQLVGTDTQYF	TRBJ2-3	TRBV5-1	-	-
TGTGCCAGCAGTGGTGGGCTAGCGGGGGGACCATACAATGAGCAGTTCTTC	CASSGGLAGGPYNEQFF	TRBJ2-1	TRBV2	TRBD2	few
TGTGCCATCACTAGCGGGGAACGCACAGATACGCAGTATTTT	CAITSGERTDTQYF	TRBJ2-3	TRBV2	TRBD2	-
TGCAGTGCTAGACACGTCCAAGAGACCCAGTACTTC	CSARHVQETQYF	TRBJ2-5	TRBV20-1	-	few
TGTGCCAGCAGTTTCCGGGACCCGCGAGGCTACACCTTC	CASSFRDPRGYTF	TRBJ1-2	TRBV28	-	many
TGTGCTAGTGGTGCGACCGAAAGGACAGGGAACAATGAGCAGTTCTTC	CASGATERTGNNEQFF	TRBJ2-1	TRBV12-5	TRBD1	-
TGCAGTGCTACCTATCTAGCGGGGAGCTCCTACAATGAGCAGTTCTTC	CSATYLAGSSYNEQFF	TRBJ2-1	TRBV20-1	TRBD2	few
TGTGCCAGTTCACCGGGACGGTGGAAAACCGGGGAGCTGTTTTTT	CASSPGRWKTGELFF	TRBJ2-2	TRBV28	-	few
TGTGCCAGCAGTGACGAGGGGGGACTAGGATGGCGGAATGAGCAGTTCTTC	CASSDEGGLGWRNEQFF	TRBJ2-1	TRBV6-4	TRBD2	once
TGTGCCAGCTCACCACAGTCGACAGGGTACACAGATACGCAGTATTTT	CASSPQSTGYTDTQYF	TRBJ2-3	TRBV18	TRBD1	-
TGTGCCAGCAGAACATCTAACAGGGGGTATACGCAGTATTTT	CASRTSNRGYTQYF	TRBJ2-3	TRBV12-3/TRBV12-4	TRBD1	many
TGTGCCAGCAGCTGGGGGGGGGCCTCTGGGGCCAACGTCCTGACTTTC	CASSWGGASGANVLTF	TRBJ2-6	TRBV5-6	-	few
TGTGCCAGCAGTCACCAGGGGGGTAATGAAAAACTGTTTTTT	CASSHQGGNEKLFF	TRBJ1-4	TRBV4-2	TRBD1	once
TGTGCCAGCTCAGTGAACAGGGGGGCCTCCACAGATACGCAGTATTTT	CASSVNRGASTDTQYF	TRBJ2-3	TRBV18	TRBD1	few
TGTGCCAGCAGTTTTAGGGTAGGAGGCAATCAGCCCCAGCATTTT	CASSFRVGGNQPQHF	TRBJ1-5	TRBV27	-	-
TGCGCCAGCAGACACCTGGCCAGGGGGCGGCGGGATGAAAAACTGTTTTTT	CASRHLARGRRDEKLFF	TRBJ1-4	TRBV5-1	TRBD1	few
TGTGCCAGCAGTTACTATTGGGGCGGGTACGAGCAGTACTTC	CASSYYWGGYEQYF	TRBJ2-7	TRBV6-5	-	-
TGTGCCAGCAGTTACTCGCGAGACAGTCTCCAAGAGACCCAGTACTTC	CASSYSRDSLQETQYF	TRBJ2-5	TRBV6-5	-	few
TGTGCCAGCAGCTCTATACCTCGCATGAAGAATTCACCCCTCCACTTT	CASSSIPRMKNSPLHF	TRBJ1-6	TRBV7-9	-	-
TGTGCCAGCAGCTTGGGGGTCCTTAGACAGGGGCCCACCGGGGAGCTGTTTTTT	CASSLGVLRQGPTGELFF	TRBJ2-2	TRBV5-5	TRBD1	few
TGTGCCAGCTCACCACTCCATTCGACTGGCGCCTACGAGCAGTACTTC	CASSPLHSTGAYEQYF	TRBJ2-7	TRBV18	-	-
TGTGCCAGCTCAAGGGCCGACGGGCACGAGCAGTACTTC	CASSRADGHEQYF	TRBJ2-7	TRBV12-3/TRBV12-4	-	few
TGTGCCAGCAGCTTAAGTGTAGGGACCCTCTACGAGCAGTACTTC	CASSLSVGTLYEQYF	TRBJ2-7	TRBV13	-	few
TGCGCCAGCAGCCTCACTGTGTCCGTAACGGGCACCGGGGAGCTGTTTTTT	CASSLTVSVTGTGELFF	TRBJ2-2	TRBV5-1	-	few
TGCGCCAGCACCGGACCCACCTACAATGAGCAGTTCTTC	CASTGPTYNEQFF	TRBJ2-1	TRBV4-1	-	-
TGTGCCATCAGTGAGCCGGCCTTTGAGACCCAGTACTTC	CAISEPAFETQYF	TRBJ2-5	TRBV10-3	-	few
TGTGCCAGCTCATATCGGGACGAGCAGTACTTC	CASSYRDEQYF	TRBJ2-7	TRBV18	-	few
TGTGCCAGCATCATGGACCGGGGCAATCAGCCCCAGCATTTT	CASIMDRGNQPQHF	TRBJ1-5	TRBV28	-	-
TGTGCCAGCAGTAGACAGGGGGGTAATTCACCCCTCCACTTT	CASSRQGGNSPLHF	TRBJ1-6	TRBV6-1	TRBD1	-
TGTGCCAGCAGCTTGGCCGCTTCAGGGAACTACAATGAGCAGTTCTTC	CASSLAASGNYNEQFF	TRBJ2-1	TRBV5-6	-	-
TGTGCCAGCAGCCCAGCCAGGGCAGATACGCAGTATTTT	CASSPARADTQYF	TRBJ2-3	TRBV7-8	-	few
TGTGCCAGCAGTGGGACGGACAAGAGAAACACTGAAGCTTTCTTT	CASSGTDKRNTEAFF	TRBJ1-1	TRBV6-1	-	-
TGTGCCAGCTCACCACCAGGGATCAACGCTATAGGGGAGCAGTACTTC	CASSPPGINAIGEQYF	TRBJ2-7	TRBV18	-	few